These 2 T cell receptor beta chains originate from one sample sequenced in a study of shared clonotypes between healthy human individuals. Using immunoSEQ multiplex PCR, the repertoire was profiled, and TCRdb retains in-frame clones only, with some absent. Among 2 million or so clones listed, 90% to 95% were seen once. The sample consisted of naive CD4+ T cells sorted from blood. Subset meaning: CD45RA+ positively selected. These receptors all come from a man younger than 35 in good health.

The chain uses TRBV2 and TRBJ2-7; 7 bases agree with TRBD2. This CDR3 has 14 residues. V gave up 4 bases and J gave up 2 bases; unmatched junction bases: 5. CDR1 SNHLY and CDR2 FYNNEI come from the germline V gene. CDR3 coding DNA: TGTGCCAGCAGTGGGGGGGGATTACCCTACGAGCAGTACTTC. Translated, it gives CASSGGGLPYEQYF.

This clone was observed a single time. The CDR3 sequence: CASSQAPNYGYTF. The CDR3 DNA reads as TGTGCCAGCAGCCAAGCGCCCAACTATGGCTACACCTTC. The V call is TRBV14, the J call TRBJ1-2; D ambiguous. The V end was cut by 1 base, the J end by 2 bases, with 5 bases between. The germline V gene encodes CDR1 SGHDN and CDR2 FVKESK. The CDR3 consists of 13 residues.